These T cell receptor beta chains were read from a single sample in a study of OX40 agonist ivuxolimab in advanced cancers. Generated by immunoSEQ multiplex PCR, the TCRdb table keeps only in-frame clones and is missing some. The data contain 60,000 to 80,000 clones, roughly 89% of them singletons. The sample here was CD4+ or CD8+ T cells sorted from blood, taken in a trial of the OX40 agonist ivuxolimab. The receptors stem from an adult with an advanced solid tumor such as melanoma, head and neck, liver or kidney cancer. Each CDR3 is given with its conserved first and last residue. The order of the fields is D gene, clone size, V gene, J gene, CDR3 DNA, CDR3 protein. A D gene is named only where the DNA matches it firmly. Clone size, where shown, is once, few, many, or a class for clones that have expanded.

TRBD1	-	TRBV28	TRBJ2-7	TGTGCCAGCAGTTTAGCGTGGACAGGGTTCGAGCAGTACTTC	CASSLAWTGFEQYF
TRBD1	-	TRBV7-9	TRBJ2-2	TGTGCCAGCAGCTCACAGGGGACCGGGGAGCTGTTTTTT	CASSSQGTGELFF
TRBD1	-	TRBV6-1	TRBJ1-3	TGTGCCAGCAGTGATGGACAGGCGGCTGGAAACACCATATATTTT	CASSDGQAAGNTIYF
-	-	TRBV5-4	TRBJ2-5	TGTGCCAGCAGCTTAACGGAGACAGCGGAGACCCAGTACTTC	CASSLTETAETQYF
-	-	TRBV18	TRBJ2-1	TGTGCCAGCTCACCAGGTTGGACGCTCGCCAATGAGCAGTTCTTC	CASSPGWTLANEQFF
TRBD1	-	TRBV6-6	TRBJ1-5	TGTGCCAGCAGTTCGGGACAGGGGAGGAGCAATCAGCCCCAGCATTTT	CASSSGQGRSNQPQHF
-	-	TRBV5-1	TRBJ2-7	TGCGCCAGCAGCTACTTCCGGGACACTAGCTACGAGCAGTACTTC	CASSYFRDTSYEQYF
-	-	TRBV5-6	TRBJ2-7	TGTGCCAGCAGCTCTACAGCCTACGAGCAGTACTTC	CASSSTAYEQYF
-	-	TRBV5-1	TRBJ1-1	TGCGCCAGCAGCAAGGGACCGACGAACACTGAAGCTTTCTTT	CASSKGPTNTEAFF
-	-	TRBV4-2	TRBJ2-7	TGTGCCAGCAGCTTAAGACGAGGTACGGGCGGGGACGAGCAGTACTTC	CASSLRRGTGGDEQYF
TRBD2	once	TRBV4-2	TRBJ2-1	TGTGCCAGCAGCCAAGCTCGGCTAGCGGGAGGTACTGAGCAGTTCTTC	CASSQARLAGGTEQFF
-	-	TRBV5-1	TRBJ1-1	TGCGCCAGCAGCTCCAGGACGCCCATGAACACTGAAGCTTTCTTT	CASSSRTPMNTEAFF
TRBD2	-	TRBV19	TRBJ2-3	TGTGCCAGTAGCCTCGGACTAGCGGGTACCTATACGCAGTATTTT	CASSLGLAGTYTQYF